The next 29 T cell receptor beta chains were all read from a single sample in a study of early T cells in non-severe SARS-CoV-2 infection. MiXCR, run by TCRdb on the 5' RACE reads, gives a single entry per CDR3 protein. The sample yields tens of thousands of distinct CDR3 sequences, roughly an eighth seen once. The sample comprised whole blood. Receptors originate from an adult who was a healthcare worker with PCR-confirmed SARS-CoV-2 infection or an uninfected control (not recorded which).

This clonotype was picked up one time. The chain has TRBV9 and TRBJ2-7, with D possibly being TRBD2 (5 bases). V lost 1 base and J lost 0, with 11 bases in between. Germline CDR1 SGDLS, CDR2 YYNGEE. This CDR3 is 15 amino acids long. The CDR3 protein is CASSVSGAVSYEQYF. The CDR3 DNA reads TGTGCCAGCAGCGTAAGCGGTGCGGTCTCCTACGAGCAGTACTTC.

This clonotype showed up just a few times. The chain links TRBV5-1 to TRBJ2-7; TRBD2 matches at 7 bases. After removal of 6 bases from V and 7 bases from J, the junction contained 16 bases not matched to a gene. Germline lookup yields CDR1 SGHRS and CDR2 YFSETQ. The CDR3 consists of 15 residues. Here the CDR3 reads CASTLLAGAPGEQYF. The CDR3 DNA reads TGCGCCAGCACCTTATTGGCGGGAGCCCCGGGGGAGCAGTACTTC.

The rearrangement joins TRBV20-1 to TRBJ1-1; possibly TRBD1 for D (6 bases). Germline V gene sequence: CDR1 DFQATT, CDR2 SNEGSKA (reference sequence). The CDR3 runs to 12 residues. CDR3 sequence (DNA): TGCGGGGGGCGGGGGCCGAACACTGAAGCTTTCTTT. It codes for CGGRGPNTEAFF.

This clonotype was observed a few times. The CDR3 nucleotides are TGTGCCAGCAGTGTAATCGGGGGGTCGAATCAGCCCCAGCATTTT. It specifies CASSVIGGSNQPQHF. V gene TRBV6-1 combines with J gene TRBJ1-5, with D perhaps TRBD1 (5 bases). Germline V gene lookup returns CDR1 MNHNS and CDR2 SASEGT. CDR3 length equals 15 residues. V was trimmed by 4 bases and J by 4 bases, leaving 14 bases between them.

This clonotype appeared many times. V usage is TRBV5-1 and J usage is TRBJ2-2; possible D gene TRBD1, 5 bases. Trimming shortened V by 0 bases and J by 6 bases, and 9 bases separated the two germline ends. Germline-derived CDR1 and CDR2 are SGHRS and YFSETQ. CDR3 length: 14 residues. CDR3 region: CASSLEQVAGELFF. In DNA, the CDR3 is TGCGCCAGCAGCTTGGAACAGGTCGCCGGGGAGCTGTTTTTT.

This clonotype was recorded a few times. The chain has TRBV20-1 and TRBJ2-4, with 10 nucleotides matching TRBD1. Per germline, CDR1 DFQATT and CDR2 SNEGSKA (reference sequence). CDR3 size: 14 residues. Germline trimming cut 5 bases from V and 6 bases from J; bases unmatched to any gene: 7. The CDR3 loop is CSAPRGQGGNIQYF. The CDR3 DNA sequence: TGCAGTGCTCCCCGTGGACAGGGGGGAAACATTCAGTACTTC.

The chain is built from TRBV29-1 and TRBJ1-2, with 7 bases matching TRBD1. CDR3 size: 11 residues. The V gene's germline CDR1 is SQVTM and CDR2 ANQGSEA. The V gene end was trimmed by 6 bases and the J gene end by 6 bases; junction bases not matched to a gene: 4. As DNA, the CDR3 is TGCAGCGTCTGGACAGGAAATGGCTACACCTTC. Residues: CSVWTGNGYTF.

In its sample, this clonotype was seen many times. This chain uses TRBV7-8 with TRBJ2-1; the match to TRBD2 covers 7 bases. Germline V gives CDR1 SGHVS, CDR2 FQNEAQ. Trimming took 6 bases from V and 3 from J; bases not matched to a gene: 8. This CDR3 spans 15 amino acids. CDR3 sequence: CASSIAGLGYNEQFF. Here the CDR3 DNA reads TGTGCCAGCAGTATAGCGGGTCTGGGCTACAATGAGCAGTTCTTC.

This clonotype was counted at least ten times. The chain recombines TRBV7-8 with TRBJ2-2, with 14 bases matching TRBD2. Germline V gene lookup returns CDR1 SGHVS and CDR2 FQNEAQ. There are 18 residues in the CDR3. The V segment lost 4 bases and the J segment 0 bases; nucleotides outside the gene matches: 4. The CDR3 loop is CASSSTSGRAANTGELFF. The CDR3 bases are TGTGCCAGCAGCTCGACTAGCGGGAGGGCCGCGAACACCGGGGAGCTGTTTTTT.

The chain employs TRBV4-1 and TRBJ1-3; 8 bases map to TRBD1. The CDR3 extends over 19 amino acids. Germline values: CDR1 MGHRA, CDR2 YSYEKL. V lost 2 bases to trimming and J lost 4 bases; unmatched junction nucleotides: 16. The CDR3 DNA reads as TGCGCCAGCAGCCAAAGGTCCCGACAGGGGCTCGGTTCCGGAAACACCATATATTTT. Translated, it gives CASSQRSRQGLGSGNTIYF.

This clonotype showed up just a few times. This chain uses TRBV7-9 with TRBJ2-3, with D hard to call. Trimming took off 1 base at V and 2 bases at J, with 7 bases between the two ends. Germline V gene lookup returns CDR1 SEHNR and CDR2 FQNEAQ (reference sequence). The CDR3 totals 14 residues. CDR3 sequence (DNA): TGTGCCAGCAGCTTAGGAGCTACCACAGATACGCAGTATTTT. Residues: CASSLGATTDTQYF.

The rearrangement uses TRBV29-1 and TRBJ2-2, with TRBD2 matching over 7 bases. V shed 3 bases and J 0 bases; nucleotides not matched to a gene: 4. CDR3 size: 15 residues. The germline gives CDR1 SQVTM, CDR2 ANQGSEA. CDR3 loop: CSVDLAGTNTGELFF. Here the CDR3 DNA reads TGCAGCGTTGACTTAGCGGGTACGAACACCGGGGAGCTGTTTTTT.

This clonotype has a count of ten or more. The V and J genes are TRBV5-1 and TRBJ1-5, with D perhaps matching TRBD1 (6 bases). This CDR3 region has 13 residues. Trimming stripped 7 bases from V and 4 bases from J, with 12 bases between. Germline V gives CDR1 SGHRS, CDR2 YFSETQ. The CDR3 spells CASSGDKNQPQHF. In nucleotides, the CDR3 is TGCGCCAGCTCGGGGGACAAGAATCAGCCCCAGCATTTT.

The J gene is TRBJ1-6, the V gene TRBV11-3; D is undetermined. CDR1 is SGHNT and CDR2 is YENEEA in the germline V gene. The CDR3 runs 14 residues. Trimming took off 2 bases at V and 9 bases at J, with 11 bases between the two ends. The CDR3: CASSLRGIGSPLHF. In nucleotides, the CDR3 is TGTGCCAGCAGCTTACGGGGAATCGGTTCACCCCTCCACTTT.

V usage is TRBV30 and J usage is TRBJ2-1; D is ambiguous. CDR1 is GTSNPN and CDR2 is SVGIG in the germline V gene (reference sequence). With 4 bases removed from V and 0 bases from J, the gap between germline ends came to 10 bases. CDR3 length: 14 residues. CDR3 bases: TGTGCCTGGACGCACATGAGCTCCTACAATGAGCAGTTCTTC. Its translation: CAWTHMSSYNEQFF.

This clonotype showed up many times. V usage is TRBV2 and J usage is TRBJ2-1; tentative D call: TRBD2 (5 bases). Germline loops: CDR1 SNHLY, CDR2 FYNNEI. Trimming cost V 8 bases and J 7 bases, with 9 bases left between them. The CDR3 runs 11 residues. The CDR3 loop reads CASGSRNEQFF. The CDR3 nucleotides are TGTGCCAGCGGGAGCAGGAATGAGCAGTTCTTC.

The sample holds many counts of this clonotype. The chain recombines TRBV30 with TRBJ1-1; 7 bases fit TRBD1. The V gene's germline CDR1 is GTSNPN and CDR2 SVGIG (reference sequence). CDR3 length equals 13 residues. The trim removed 2 bases at V and 8 bases at J, leaving 8 bases unmatched. The CDR3 region has the DNA TGTGCCTGGAGTCTCAACCAGGGGGGGGAAGCTTTCTTT. Amino acids: CAWSLNQGGEAFF.

CDR3: CASSQPGRHQETQYF. The CDR3 DNA sequence: TGCGCCAGCAGCCAACCCGGACGTCACCAAGAGACCCAGTACTTC. The chain combines TRBV4-1 with TRBJ2-5; the D is unclear. Germline CDR1 MGHRA, CDR2 YSYEKL. With 2 bases removed from V and 0 bases from J, the gap between germline ends came to 10 bases. This CDR3 region has 15 residues.

This clonotype was seen many times. The gene calls are TRBV30 and TRBJ1-1, with D hard to call. CDR3 length: 13 residues. V was shortened by 3 bases and J by 1 base, with 9 bases between the two germline ends. Germline V gene sequence: CDR1 GTSNPN, CDR2 SVGIG (reference sequence). CDR3 in amino acids: CAWSPDTNTEAFF. The CDR3 DNA reads TGTGCCTGGAGCCCAGATACGAACACTGAAGCTTTCTTT.

This clonotype showed up many times. CDR3 residues: CASSATGGWNTEAFF. CDR3 nucleotides: TGTGCCAGCAGCGCAACAGGGGGATGGAACACTGAAGCTTTCTTT. The chain employs TRBV7-3 and TRBJ1-1, with TRBD1 matching 8 bases. CDR1 SGHTA and CDR2 FQGTGA come from the germline V gene. V lost 5 bases and J lost 1; bases outside the gene matches: 6. CDR3 length equals 15 residues.

This clonotype was found many times. The DNA of the CDR3 is TGTGCCAGCAGCTACGGGACTAGGTACAATGAGCAGTTCTTC. The encoded protein is CASSYGTRYNEQFF. The V and J genes are TRBV7-9 and TRBJ2-1, with TRBD2 matching 8 bases. The CDR3 spans 14 residues. Losses at the gene ends were 4 bases for V and 4 bases for J; bases not matched to a gene: 3. Germline CDR1 is SEHNR and CDR2 is FQNEAQ (reference sequence).

This clonotype has a handful of counts. The J gene is TRBJ1-5, the V gene TRBV28; no reliable D call. Deletions cut 3 bases from V and 9 bases from J, with 15 bases between. The CDR3 contains 14 residues. Germline values: CDR1 MDHEN, CDR2 SYDVKM. For the CDR3, the DNA is TGTGCCAGCAGTTTCGGCGGCCGTTCCGGGCCCCAGCATTTT. This codes for CASSFGGRSGPQHF. Filled out from reference TRBV28 and TRBJ1-5, the complete variable domain reads DVKVTQSSRYLVKRTGEKVFLECVQDMDHENMFWYRQDPGLGLRLIYFSYDVKMKEKGDIPEGYSVSREKKERFSLILESASTNQTSMYLCASSFGGRSGPQHFGDGTRLSIL.

This clonotype was observed a few times. CDR3 nucleotide sequence: TGTGCCAGCAGTGAAAATGGGGGGCTGGGCTCTGAAGCTTTCTTT. Translation gives CASSENGGLGSEAFF. V usage is TRBV6-1 and J usage is TRBJ1-1; a weak D match, TRBD1 (6 bases). Germline values: CDR1 MNHNS, CDR2 SASEGT. V was pared by 2 bases and J by 6 bases, with 16 bases between. The CDR3 loop spans 15 amino acids.

V and J are TRBV29-1 and TRBJ2-3; 8 bases are shared with TRBD1. Germline V lookup: CDR1 SQVTM, CDR2 ANQGSEA. The ends lost 4 bases at V and 0 bases at J; junction bases unmatched: 9. CDR3 length equals 16 residues. The CDR3 loop is CSVAGDRLSSTDTQYF. The CDR3 region has the DNA TGCAGCGTTGCCGGGGACAGGCTTTCTAGCACAGATACGCAGTATTTT.

The chain links TRBV29-1 to TRBJ1-1; TRBD1 matches at 9 bases. V lost 7 bases, J lost 2 bases, and 5 bases stayed unmatched. Germline lookup yields CDR1 SQVTM and CDR2 ANQGSEA. This CDR3 is 13 amino acids long. Here the CDR3 reads CSATDRGNTEAFF. The CDR3, as DNA: TGCAGCGCGACGGACAGGGGAAACACTGAAGCTTTCTTT.

This chain joins TRBV7-2 and TRBJ2-3; D unclear. The CDR3 has 13 amino acids. Trimming stripped 4 bases from V and 0 bases from J, with 5 bases between. Per germline, CDR1 SGHTA and CDR2 FQGNSA. CDR3 DNA sequence: TGTGCCAGCAGCTCCCACAGCACAGATACGCAGTATTTT. Residues: CASSSHSTDTQYF.

This clonotype was observed many times. The V and J genes are TRBV5-6 and TRBJ2-3; D perhaps matches TRBD2 (5 bases). The V end was cut by 2 bases, the J end by 0 bases, with 10 bases between. There are 15 residues in the CDR3. The V gene's germline CDR1 is SGHDT and CDR2 YYEEEE. The CDR3: CASSFGSSSTDTQYF. In DNA, the CDR3 is TGTGCCAGCAGCTTTGGGTCTAGCAGCACAGATACGCAGTATTTT.

This clonotype was observed many times. This chain joins TRBV7-9 and TRBJ2-7; D may correspond to TRBD1 or TRBD2 (5 bases each). Per the germline V gene, CDR1 is SEHNR and CDR2 is FQNEAQ (reference sequence). The CDR3 extends over 15 amino acids. Trimming removed 5 bases at V and 0 bases at J, with 14 bases between. CDR3 in amino acids: CASSVGDRDSYEQYF. The CDR3 DNA reads as TGTGCCAGCAGCGTAGGGGACCGCGACTCCTACGAGCAGTACTTC.

This clonotype appeared a few times. In nucleotides, the CDR3 is TGTGCCAGCTCACCTGGACAGGTTAGCACAGATACGCAGTATTTT. Residues: CASSPGQVSTDTQYF. The chain recombines TRBV18 with TRBJ2-3; 7 bases fit TRBD1. The CDR3 covers 15 residues. Germline loops: CDR1 KGHSH, CDR2 LQKENI. With 3 bases clipped from V and 0 bases from J, the junction kept 3 bases outside the gene matches.